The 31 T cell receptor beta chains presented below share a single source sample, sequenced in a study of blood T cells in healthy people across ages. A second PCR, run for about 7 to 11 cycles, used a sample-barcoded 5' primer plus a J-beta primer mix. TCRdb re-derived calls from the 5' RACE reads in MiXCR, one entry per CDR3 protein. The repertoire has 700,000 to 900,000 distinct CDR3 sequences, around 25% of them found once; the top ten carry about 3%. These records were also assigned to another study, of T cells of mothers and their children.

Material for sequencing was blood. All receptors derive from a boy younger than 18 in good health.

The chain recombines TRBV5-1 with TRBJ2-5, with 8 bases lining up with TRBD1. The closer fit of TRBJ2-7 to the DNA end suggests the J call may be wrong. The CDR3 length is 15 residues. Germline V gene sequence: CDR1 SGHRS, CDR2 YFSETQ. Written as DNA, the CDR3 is TGCGCCAGCAGCCTGGACAGGGAGGAGGCCTACGAGCAGTACTTC. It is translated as CASSLDREEAYEQYF.

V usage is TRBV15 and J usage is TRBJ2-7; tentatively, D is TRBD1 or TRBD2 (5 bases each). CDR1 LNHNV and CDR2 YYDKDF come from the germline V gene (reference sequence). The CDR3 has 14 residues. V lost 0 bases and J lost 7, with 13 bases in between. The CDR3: CATSRDPGAEEQYF. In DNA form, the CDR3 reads TGTGCCACCAGCAGAGATCCCGGGGCGGAGGAGCAGTACTTC. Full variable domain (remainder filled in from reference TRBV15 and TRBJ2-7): DAMVIQNPRYQVTQFGKPVTLSCSQTLNHNVMYWYQQKSSQAPKLLFHYYDKDFNNEADTPDNFQSRRPNTSFCFLDIRSPGLGDTAMYLCATSRDPGAEEQYFGPGTRLTVT.

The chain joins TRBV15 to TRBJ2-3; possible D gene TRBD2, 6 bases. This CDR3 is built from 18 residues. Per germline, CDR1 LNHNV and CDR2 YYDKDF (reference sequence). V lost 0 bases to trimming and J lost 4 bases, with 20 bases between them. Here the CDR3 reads CATSRDLPRQLAADTQYF. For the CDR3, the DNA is TGTGCCACCAGCAGAGATCTCCCAAGACAACTAGCCGCAGATACGCAGTATTTT.

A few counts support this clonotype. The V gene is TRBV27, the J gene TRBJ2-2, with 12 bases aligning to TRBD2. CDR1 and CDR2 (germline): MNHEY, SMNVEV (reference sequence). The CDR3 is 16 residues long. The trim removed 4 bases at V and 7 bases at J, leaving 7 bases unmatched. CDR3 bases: TGTGCCAGCAGTTACTCTAGCGGGGGGGCGGACGGGGAGCTGTTTTTT. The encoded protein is CASSYSSGGADGELFF.

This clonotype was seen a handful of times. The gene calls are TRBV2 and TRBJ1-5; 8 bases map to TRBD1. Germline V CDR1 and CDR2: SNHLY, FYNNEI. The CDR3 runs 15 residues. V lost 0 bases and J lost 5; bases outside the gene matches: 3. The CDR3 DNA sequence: TGTGCCAGCAGTGAAGCGCAGGGGGCAGATCAGCCCCAGCATTTT. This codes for CASSEAQGADQPQHF.

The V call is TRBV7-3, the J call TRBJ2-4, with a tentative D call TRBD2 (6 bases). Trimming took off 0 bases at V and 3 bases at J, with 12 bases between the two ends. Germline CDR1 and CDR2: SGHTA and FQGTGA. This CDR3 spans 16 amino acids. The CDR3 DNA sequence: TGTGCCAGCAGCTTAACCCCCGGGACTGGCAAAAACATTCAGTACTTC. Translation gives CASSLTPGTGKNIQYF.

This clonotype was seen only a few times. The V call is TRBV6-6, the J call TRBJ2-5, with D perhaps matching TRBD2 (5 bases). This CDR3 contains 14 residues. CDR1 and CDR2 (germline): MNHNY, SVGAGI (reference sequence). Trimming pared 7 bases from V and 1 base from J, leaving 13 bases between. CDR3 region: CASTLSSSQETQYF. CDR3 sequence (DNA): TGTGCCAGCACACTCTCTAGCAGCCAAGAGACCCAGTACTTC.

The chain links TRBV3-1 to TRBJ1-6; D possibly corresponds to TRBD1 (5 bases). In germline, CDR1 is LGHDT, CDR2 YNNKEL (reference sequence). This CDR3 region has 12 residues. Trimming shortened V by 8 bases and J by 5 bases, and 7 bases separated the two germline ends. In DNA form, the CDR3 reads TGTGCCAGCCAGGGTGATAATTCACCCCTCCACTTT. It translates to CASQGDNSPLHF. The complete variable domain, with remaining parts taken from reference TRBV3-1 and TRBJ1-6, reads DTAVSQTPKYLVTQMGNDKSIKCEQNLGHDTMYWYKQDSKKFLKIMFSYNNKELIINETVPNRFSPKSPDKAHLNLHINSLELGDSAVYFCASQGDNSPLHFGNGTRLTVT.

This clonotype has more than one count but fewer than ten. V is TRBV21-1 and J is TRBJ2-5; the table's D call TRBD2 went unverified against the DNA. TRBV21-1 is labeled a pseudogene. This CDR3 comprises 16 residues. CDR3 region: CASSKGQGPLSETQYF. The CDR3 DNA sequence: TGTGCCAGCAGCAAAGGGCAGGGTCCTCTTTCCGAGACCCAGTACTTC.

The CDR3 DNA follows: TGCGCCAGCAGCCAGGGACAGGGGTCCGGCTACACCTTC. As protein: CASSQGQGSGYTF. The rearrangement uses TRBV5-1 and TRBJ1-2; the match to TRBD1 covers 10 bases. Germline V gene lookup returns CDR1 SGHRS and CDR2 YFSETQ. The CDR3 spans 13 residues. V lost 4 bases and J lost 8; bases outside the gene matches: 5.

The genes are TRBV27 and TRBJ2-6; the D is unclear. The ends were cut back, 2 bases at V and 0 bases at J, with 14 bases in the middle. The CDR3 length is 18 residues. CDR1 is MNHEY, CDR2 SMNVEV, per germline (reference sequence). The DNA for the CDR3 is TGTGCCAGCAGTTTAGATGGACGTCCCCTCTCTGGGGCCAACGTCCTGACTTTC. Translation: CASSLDGRPLSGANVLTF. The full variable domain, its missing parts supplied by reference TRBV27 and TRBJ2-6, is EAQVTQNPRYLITVTGKKLTVTCSQNMNHEYMSWYRQDPGLGLRQIYYSMNVEVTDKGDVPEGYKVSRKEKRNFPLILESPSPNQTSLYFCASSLDGRPLSGANVLTFGAGSRLTVL.

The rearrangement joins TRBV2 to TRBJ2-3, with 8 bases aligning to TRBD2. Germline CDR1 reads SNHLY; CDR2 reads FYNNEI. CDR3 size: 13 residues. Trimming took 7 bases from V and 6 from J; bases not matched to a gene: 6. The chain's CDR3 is CASKLPSGDTQYF. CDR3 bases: TGTGCCAGCAAGTTGCCTAGCGGGGATACGCAGTATTTT.

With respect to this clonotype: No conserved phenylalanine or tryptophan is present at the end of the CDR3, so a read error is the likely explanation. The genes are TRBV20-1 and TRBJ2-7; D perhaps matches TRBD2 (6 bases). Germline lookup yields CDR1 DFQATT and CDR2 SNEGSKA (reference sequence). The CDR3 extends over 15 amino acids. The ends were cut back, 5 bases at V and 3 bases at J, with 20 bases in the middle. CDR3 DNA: TGCAGTGCTGAATCAACGGGACTCCAAAACTACGAGCAGTACTCC. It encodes CSAESTGLQNYEQYS.

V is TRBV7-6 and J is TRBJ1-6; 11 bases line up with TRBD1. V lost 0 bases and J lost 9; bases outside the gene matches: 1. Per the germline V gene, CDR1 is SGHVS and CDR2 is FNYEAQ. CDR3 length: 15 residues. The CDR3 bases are TGTGCCAGCAGCTTAGCGGGACAGGGGGGTTCACCCCTCCACTTT. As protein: CASSLAGQGGSPLHF.

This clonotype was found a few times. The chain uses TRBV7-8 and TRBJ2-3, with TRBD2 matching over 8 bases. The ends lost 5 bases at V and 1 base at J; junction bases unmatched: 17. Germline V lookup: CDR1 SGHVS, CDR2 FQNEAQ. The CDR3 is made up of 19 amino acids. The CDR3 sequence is CASSRSQRGSMTGTDTQYF. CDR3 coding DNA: TGTGCCAGCAGCCGTAGCCAGCGGGGGTCGATGACGGGCACAGATACGCAGTATTTT. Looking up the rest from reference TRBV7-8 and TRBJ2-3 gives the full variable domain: GAGVSQSPRYKVAKRGQDVALRCDPISGHVSLFWYQQALGQGPEFLTYFQNEAQLDKSGLPSDRFFAERPEGSVSTLKIQRTQQEDSAVYLCASSRSQRGSMTGTDTQYFGPGTRLTVL.

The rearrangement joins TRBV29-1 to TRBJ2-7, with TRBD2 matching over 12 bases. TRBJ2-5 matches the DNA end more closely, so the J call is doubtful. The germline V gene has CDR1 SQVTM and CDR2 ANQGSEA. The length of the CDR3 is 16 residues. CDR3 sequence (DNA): TGCAGCGTTGAACCTACTAGCGGGGGGACCCGGGAGACCCAGTACTTC. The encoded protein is CSVEPTSGGTRETQYF.

CDR3 DNA sequence: TGTGCCAGCAGTTTAGAAACAGTCTACGAGCAGTACTTC. This gives the protein CASSLETVYEQYF. The chain joins TRBV12-3 or TRBV12-4 to TRBJ2-7, with D uncertain. CDR3 length: 13 amino acids. The V end was cut by 1 base, the J end by 3 bases, with 7 bases between.

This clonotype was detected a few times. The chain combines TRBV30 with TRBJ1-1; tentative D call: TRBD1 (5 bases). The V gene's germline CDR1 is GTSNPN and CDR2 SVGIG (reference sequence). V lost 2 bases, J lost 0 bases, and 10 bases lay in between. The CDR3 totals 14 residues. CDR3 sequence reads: CAWSRQLMNTEAFF. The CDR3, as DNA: TGTGCCTGGAGTAGACAGCTTATGAACACTGAAGCTTTCTTT. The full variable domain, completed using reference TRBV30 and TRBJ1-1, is SQTIHQWPATLVQPVGSPLSLECTVEGTSNPNLYWYRQAAGRGLQLLFYSVGIGQISSEVPQNLSASRPQDRQFILSSKKLLLSDSGFYLCAWSRQLMNTEAFFGQGTRLTVV.

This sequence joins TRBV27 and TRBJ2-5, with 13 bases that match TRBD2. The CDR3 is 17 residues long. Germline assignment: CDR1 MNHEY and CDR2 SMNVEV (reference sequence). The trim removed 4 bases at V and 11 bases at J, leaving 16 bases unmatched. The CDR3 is CASSYGTSGASTYGQYF. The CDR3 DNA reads TGTGCCAGCAGTTACGGGACTAGCGGGGCGTCAACCTACGGTCAGTACTTC.

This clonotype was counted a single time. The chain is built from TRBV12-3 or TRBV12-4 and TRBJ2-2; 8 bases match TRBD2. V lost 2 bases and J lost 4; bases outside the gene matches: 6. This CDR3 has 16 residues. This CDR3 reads CASSLSAGGTTGELFF. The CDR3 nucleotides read TGTGCCAGCAGTTTATCGGCGGGGGGCACCACCGGGGAGCTGTTTTTT.

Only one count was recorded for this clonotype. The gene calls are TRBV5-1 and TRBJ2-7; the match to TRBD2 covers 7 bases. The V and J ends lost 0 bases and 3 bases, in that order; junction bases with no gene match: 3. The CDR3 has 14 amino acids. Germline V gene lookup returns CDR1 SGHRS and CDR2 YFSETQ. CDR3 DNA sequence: TGCGCCAGCAGCTTGGGTGGGGACTACTACGAGCAGTACTTC. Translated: CASSLGGDYYEQYF.

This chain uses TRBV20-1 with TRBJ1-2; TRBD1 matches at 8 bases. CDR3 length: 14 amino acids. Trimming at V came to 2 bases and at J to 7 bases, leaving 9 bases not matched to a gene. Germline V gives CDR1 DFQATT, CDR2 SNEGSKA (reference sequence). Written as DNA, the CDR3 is TGCAGTGCTAGAAAACCGACAGGGGAGGCTGGCTACACCTTC. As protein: CSARKPTGEAGYTF.

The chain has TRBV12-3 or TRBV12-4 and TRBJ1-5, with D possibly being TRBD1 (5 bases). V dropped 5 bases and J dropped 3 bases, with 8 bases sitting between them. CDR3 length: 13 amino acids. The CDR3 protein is CASSRRANQPQHF. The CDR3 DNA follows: TGTGCCAGCAGTCGCAGGGCCAATCAGCCCCAGCATTTT.

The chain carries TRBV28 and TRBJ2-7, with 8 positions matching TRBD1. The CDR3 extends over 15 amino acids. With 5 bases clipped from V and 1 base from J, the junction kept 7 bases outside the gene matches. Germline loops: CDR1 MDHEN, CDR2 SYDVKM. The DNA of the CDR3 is TGTGCCAGCAGTGGATCAGGGGGCAGGTCCTACGAGCAGTACTTC. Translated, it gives CASSGSGGRSYEQYF.

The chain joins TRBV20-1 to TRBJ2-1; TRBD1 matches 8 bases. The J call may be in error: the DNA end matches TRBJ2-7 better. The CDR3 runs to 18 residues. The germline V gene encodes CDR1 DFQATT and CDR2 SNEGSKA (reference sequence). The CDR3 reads CSARDPSGGQGKNDEQYF. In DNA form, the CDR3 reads TGCAGTGCTAGAGATCCCTCAGGAGGACAGGGAAAGAATGACGAGCAGTACTTC.

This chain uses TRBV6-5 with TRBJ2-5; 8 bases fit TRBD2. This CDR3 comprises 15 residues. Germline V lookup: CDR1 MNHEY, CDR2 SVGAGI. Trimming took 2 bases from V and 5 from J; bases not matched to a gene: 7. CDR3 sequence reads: CASSYVGTRIETQYF. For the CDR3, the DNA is TGTGCCAGCAGTTACGTCGGGACTAGAATCGAGACCCAGTACTTC.

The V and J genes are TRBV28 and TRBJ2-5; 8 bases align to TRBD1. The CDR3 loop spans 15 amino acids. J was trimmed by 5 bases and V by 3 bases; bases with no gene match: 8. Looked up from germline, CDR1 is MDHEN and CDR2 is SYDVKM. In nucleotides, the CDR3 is TGTGCCAGCAGTTTTTCTCCAGGGGGCGCGGAGACCCAGTACTTC. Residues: CASSFSPGGAETQYF.

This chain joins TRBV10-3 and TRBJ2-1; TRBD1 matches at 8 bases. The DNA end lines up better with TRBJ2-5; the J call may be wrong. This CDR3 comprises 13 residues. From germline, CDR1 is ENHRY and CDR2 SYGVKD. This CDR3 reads CAISEPGGATQYF. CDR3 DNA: TGTGCCATCAGTGAGCCAGGGGGCGCAACCCAGTACTTC.

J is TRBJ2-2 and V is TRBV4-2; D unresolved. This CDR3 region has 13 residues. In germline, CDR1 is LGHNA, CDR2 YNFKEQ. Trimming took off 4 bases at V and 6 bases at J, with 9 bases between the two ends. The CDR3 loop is CASSPRSAGELFF. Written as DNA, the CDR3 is TGTGCCAGCAGCCCCCGTTCAGCCGGGGAGCTGTTTTTT.

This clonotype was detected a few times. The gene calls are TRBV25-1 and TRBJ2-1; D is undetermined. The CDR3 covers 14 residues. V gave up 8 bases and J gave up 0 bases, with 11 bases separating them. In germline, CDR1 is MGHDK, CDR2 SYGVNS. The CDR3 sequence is CASQLRSSYNEQFF. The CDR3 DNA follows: TGTGCCAGCCAACTACGAAGCTCCTACAATGAGCAGTTCTTC.

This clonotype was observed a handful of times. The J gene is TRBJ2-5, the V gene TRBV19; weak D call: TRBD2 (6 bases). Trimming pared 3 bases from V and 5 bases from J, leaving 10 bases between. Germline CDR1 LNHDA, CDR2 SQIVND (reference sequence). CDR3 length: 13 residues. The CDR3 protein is CASSMAGWETQYF. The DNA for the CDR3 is TGTGCCAGTAGTATGGCGGGATGGGAGACCCAGTACTTC.